This T cell receptor beta chain appears in the sequencing data of a study of PD-1 blockade in classical Hodgkin lymphoma. Whole-study results and caveats: TCR diversity at baseline was reported to be reduced in newly diagnosed patients relative to healthy donors. Complete responders' baseline diversity resembled that of newly diagnosed patients. By cycle point C4D1, TCR diversity had risen significantly in CD4+ cells (but not CD8+ cells).

The CDR3 is 17 amino acids. V was clipped by 2 bases and J by 0 bases; unmatched bases: 5. CDR1 and CDR2 (germline): SGHRS, YFSETQ. This clone was seen only a few times. Its target is unknown. The sample's time point: cycle 4 day 1 (C4D1), after more than five weeks of nivolumab. There was relapse after autologous stem cell transplantation in every patient, and there was variation in brentuximab vedotin exposure. Complete response, partial response or progressive disease constituted the best responses recorded. The method was immunoSEQ multiplex PCR; TCRdb's version includes in-frame clones alone and lacks a portion of them. The data contain tens of thousands of clones, 75% to 85% of them seen just once; the ten biggest clones take up over 15%.

V and J are TRBV5-1 and TRBJ2-6; 7 nucleotides match TRBD2. This sequence originates from a human donor with classical Hodgkin lymphoma. Sequencing used peripheral blood mononuclear cells (PBMCs), obtained before the fourth cycle of nivolumab. The CDR3 DNA sequence: TGCGCCAGCAGCTTATCCGGGACTAACTCTGGGGCCAACGTCCTGACTTTC. Its protein product is CASSLSGTNSGANVLTF.